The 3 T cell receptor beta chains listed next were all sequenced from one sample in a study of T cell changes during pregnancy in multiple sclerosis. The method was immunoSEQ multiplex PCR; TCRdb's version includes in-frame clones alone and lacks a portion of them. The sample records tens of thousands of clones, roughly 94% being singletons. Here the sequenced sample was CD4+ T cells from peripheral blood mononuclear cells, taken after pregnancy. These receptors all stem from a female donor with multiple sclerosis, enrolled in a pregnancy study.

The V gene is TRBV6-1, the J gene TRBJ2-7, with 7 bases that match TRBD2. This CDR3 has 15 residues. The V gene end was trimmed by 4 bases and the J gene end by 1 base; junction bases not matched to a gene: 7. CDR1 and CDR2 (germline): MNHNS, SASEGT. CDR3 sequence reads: CASSVYTSESYEQYF. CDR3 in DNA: TGTGCCAGCAGTGTCTACACTAGCGAGTCCTACGAGCAGTACTTC.

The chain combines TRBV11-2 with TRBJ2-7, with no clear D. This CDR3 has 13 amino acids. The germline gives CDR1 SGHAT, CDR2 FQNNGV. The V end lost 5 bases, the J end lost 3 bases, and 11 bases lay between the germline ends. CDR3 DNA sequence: TGTGCCAGCAGCCCGAACCCGGTCTACGAGCAGTACTTC. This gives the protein CASSPNPVYEQYF.

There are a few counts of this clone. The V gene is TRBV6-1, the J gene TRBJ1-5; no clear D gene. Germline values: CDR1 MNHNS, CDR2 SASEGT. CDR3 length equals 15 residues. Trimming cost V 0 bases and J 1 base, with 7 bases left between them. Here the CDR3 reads CASSEALMSNQPQHF. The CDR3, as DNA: TGTGCCAGCAGTGAAGCTCTTATGAGCAATCAGCCCCAGCATTTT.